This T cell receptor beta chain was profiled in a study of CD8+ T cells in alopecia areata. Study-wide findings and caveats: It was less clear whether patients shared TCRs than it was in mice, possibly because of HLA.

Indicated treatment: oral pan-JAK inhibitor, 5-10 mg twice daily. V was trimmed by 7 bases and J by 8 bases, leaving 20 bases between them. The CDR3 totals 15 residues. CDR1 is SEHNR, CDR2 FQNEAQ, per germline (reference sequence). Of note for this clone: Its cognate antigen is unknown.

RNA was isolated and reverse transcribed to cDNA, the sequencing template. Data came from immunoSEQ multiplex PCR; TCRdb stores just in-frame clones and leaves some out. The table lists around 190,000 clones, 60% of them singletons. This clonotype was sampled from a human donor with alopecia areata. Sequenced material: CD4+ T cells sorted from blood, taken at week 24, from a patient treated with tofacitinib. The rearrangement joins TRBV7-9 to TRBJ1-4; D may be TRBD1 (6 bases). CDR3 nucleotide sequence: TGTGCCAGCACACAAGCGGGGGGCGGACGAGAAAAACTGTTTTTT. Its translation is CASTQAGGGREKLFF. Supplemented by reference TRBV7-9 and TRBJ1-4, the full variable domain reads DTGVSQNPRHKITKRGQNVTFRCDPISEHNRLYWYRQTLGQGPEFLTYFQNEAQLEKSRLLSDRFSAERPKGSFSTLEIQRTEQGDSAMYLCASTQAGGGREKLFFGSGTQLSVL.